This T cell receptor (beta chain) was obtained from a study of CD8 T cells in ankylosing spondylitis. MiXCR was run by TCRdb on the 5' RACE reads, yielding one entry per CDR3 protein. The sample consists of roughly 150,000 distinct CDR3 sequences, roughly 31% of them appearing once. The CDR3 spans 18 residues. Trimming took 2 bases from V and 0 from J, leaving 14 bases between them. Germline V gene sequence: CDR1 KGHSH, CDR2 LQKENI. The source material was synovial fluid, either unsorted or a sorted T cell fraction (not recorded which). V usage is TRBV18 and J usage is TRBJ2-6; tentatively, D is TRBD1 (7 bases). The TCR comes from a male donor with ankylosing spondylitis. In DNA, the CDR3 is TGTGCCAGCTCACCATTGCAGGGGGGTAACTCTGGGGCCAACGTCCTGACTTTC. Translating gives CASSPLQGGNSGANVLTF. The variable domain in full, completed from reference TRBV18 and TRBJ2-6, reads NAGVMQNPRHLVRRRGQEARLRCSPMKGHSHVYWYRQLPEEGLKFMVYLQKENIIDESGMPKERFSAEFPKEGPSILRIQQVVRGDSAAYFCASSPLQGGNSGANVLTFGAGSRLTVL.